This T cell receptor (beta chain) emerged from a study of T cell responses to AZD1222 COVID-19 vaccine (dated by TCRdb to the early 2020s). About the investigation overall: AZD1222 recipients given second doses at about 4 weeks or at about 12 weeks were pooled, since spike-specific TCR depth and breadth were not found to differ between the two schedules. Trial participants were enrolled into age subgroups of 18-55, 56-69 and 70-plus years, which contained about 150, 28 and 57 TCR-sequenced participants, respectively. A total of more than 230 trial participants underwent TCR sequencing, of whom 207 had received two doses of AZD1222 and around 25 had received two doses of the MenACWY control vaccine.

The meaning of the sample's time point label: baseline before first vaccination. Vaccinee samples were obtained from the UK trials COV001 and COV002, which included a single-blind randomized controlled phase 2/3 trial of AZD1222 (ChAdOx1 nCoV-19) in healthy adults. Trial participant PBMC samples were collected at day 0 and day 28 after the second dose for TCRbeta chain sequencing. V loses 2 bases of germline sequence and J loses 4 bases, and the interval between the two ends is 6 bases. Sequences SNHLY (CDR1) and FYNNEI (CDR2) are obtained from the germline V gene. From cysteine to phenylalanine, the CDR3 is 12 amino acids long. CDR3 DNA is the only sequence kept; it has 36 bases, read in frame from the first base. Summary of the overall study and its limitations: After two AZD1222 doses, spike-specific TCR breadth and depth were significantly higher than at day 0 and than in MenACWY recipients. Most participants were white British and females outnumbered males, and the authors suggested that clonal diversity may have been underestimated. Conclusions about previously exposed vaccinees are limited, since just a handful of AZD1222 recipients were seropositive for SARS-CoV-2 at baseline. In the small 56-69-year group, the increase in depth fell short of significance, most likely because of low power. Reportedly, close to half of the unique spike-specific TCRs recognized epitopes lying outside the regions that are mutated in the B.1.351 and B.1.1.7 variants. The vaccine-associated CD4 TCRs covered the entire spike protein, and the dominant responses fell in regions 160-218 and 743-854. Because no day 14 peak-response samples were available, repertoires were characterized only after the peak T cell response.

The CDR3 regions of human TCRbeta chains were subjected to immunosequencing. The study's own analysis went as follows. Repertoire TCRs were matched against a reference library of SARS-CoV-2-specific TCRs generated with the MIRA antigen-specificity platform. Breadth meant the fraction of unique TCRs that were SARS-CoV-2-associated, whereas depth meant the fraction of total T cells that were SARS-CoV-2-associated. Using the MIRA data, each spike-specific TCR was assigned both to the spike region to which the TCR was reactive and to a CD4 or CD8 class. Log10-transformed breadth and depth values were compared by one-way ANOVA with Sidak's multiple comparisons tests. Imported from immuneACCESS, the table was reduced by TCRdb to in-frame sequences with V and J called. These copies leave out some clones; in studies compared against another copy, an unresolved V gene accounts for under half, and the cause of the remainder is not known. That table is the source of V, J and clone size, and D and trimming were worked out from the DNA. The sample table contains more than 80,000 clones; only one count was recorded for roughly 90% of them. Together, the top ten hold about 4.8% of the sample.

With respect to this clone: Its antigen is still unknown. One base away there is no much larger clone; base qualities are not given.

This clonotype was sampled from an adult in good health. The chain links TRBV2 with TRBJ2-7, with the D gene not confidently named. This specimen consisted of peripheral blood, obtained on day 0 of AZD1222 vaccination. The nucleotide sequence is TGTGCCAGCAGTGAACAAAGTTACGAGCAGTACTTC. The encoded protein is CASSEQSYEQYF.